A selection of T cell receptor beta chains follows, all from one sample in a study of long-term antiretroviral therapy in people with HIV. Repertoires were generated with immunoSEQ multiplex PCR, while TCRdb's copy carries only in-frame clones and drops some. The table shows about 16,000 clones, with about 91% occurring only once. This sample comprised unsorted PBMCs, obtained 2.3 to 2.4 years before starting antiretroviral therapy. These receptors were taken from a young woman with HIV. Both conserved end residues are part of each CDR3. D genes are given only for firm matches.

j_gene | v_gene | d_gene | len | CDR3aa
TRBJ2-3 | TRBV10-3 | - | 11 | CAISFTDTQYF
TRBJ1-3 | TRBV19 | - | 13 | CASRRANGNTIYF
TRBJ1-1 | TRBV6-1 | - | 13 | CASRPQPNTEAFF
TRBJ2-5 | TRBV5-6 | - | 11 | CASRQSGTQYF
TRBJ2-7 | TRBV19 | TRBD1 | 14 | CASTPGQGAYEQYF
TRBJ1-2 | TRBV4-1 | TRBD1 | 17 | CASSQPWRAGGGYGYTF
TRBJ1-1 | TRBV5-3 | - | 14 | CARMYLEMNTEAFF
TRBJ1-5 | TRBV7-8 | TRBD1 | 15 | CASSPGNRGGQPQHF
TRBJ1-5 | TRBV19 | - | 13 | CASSMIGNQPQHF
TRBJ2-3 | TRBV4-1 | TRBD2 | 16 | CASSQGNSGAPDTQYF
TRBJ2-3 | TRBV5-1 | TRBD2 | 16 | CASSLYGGGREDTQYF
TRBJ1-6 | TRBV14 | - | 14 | CASSQAGQFAPLHF
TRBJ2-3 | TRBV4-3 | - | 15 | CASSQDERSTDTQYF
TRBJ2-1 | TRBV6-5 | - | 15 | CASSYSNKPYNEQFF
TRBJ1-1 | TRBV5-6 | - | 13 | CASSLGGNTEAFF
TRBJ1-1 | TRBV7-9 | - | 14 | CASSALSGVTEAFF
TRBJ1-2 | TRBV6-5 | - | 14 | CASSYSLPQHGYTF
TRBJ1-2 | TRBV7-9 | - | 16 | CASSASTGIWKNGYTF
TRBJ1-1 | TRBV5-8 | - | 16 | CASSQDTGTPRGEAFF